The present entry profiles one T cell receptor beta chain with its context. Antigen unknown. V dropped 5 bases and J dropped 5 bases, with 5 bases sitting between them. Germline V gene sequence: CDR1 SGHTA, CDR2 FQGNSA. The CDR3 is made up of 11 amino acids. These data belong to a study of beta chain features in type 1 diabetes. Overall study results and limits: For patients and controls alike, PCR might favor shorter templates to the same degree. In all four CD4+ subsets, TCRB CDR3 length was significantly, moderately reduced in type 1 diabetes. Naive, central memory and Treg TCRB repertoires appeared more alike in patients than in healthy donors. Sequencing from cDNA could over-represent high-TCR-expressing cells.

Every bit of the isolated RNA underwent reverse transcription, so sequencing read expressed TCRB transcripts. TCRdb keeps only in-frame clones here, not all; method: immunoSEQ multiplex PCR. The sample records 400,000 to 450,000 clones, approximately 14% being singletons. The source material was naive CD4+ T cells from blood. This clonotype was sampled from a man aged 25 to 40 in good health. The rearrangement joins TRBV7-2 to TRBJ2-3; no clear D. CDR3 protein: CASSRVDTQYF. In nucleotides, the CDR3 is TGTGCCAGCAGCAGGGTAGATACGCAGTATTTT.